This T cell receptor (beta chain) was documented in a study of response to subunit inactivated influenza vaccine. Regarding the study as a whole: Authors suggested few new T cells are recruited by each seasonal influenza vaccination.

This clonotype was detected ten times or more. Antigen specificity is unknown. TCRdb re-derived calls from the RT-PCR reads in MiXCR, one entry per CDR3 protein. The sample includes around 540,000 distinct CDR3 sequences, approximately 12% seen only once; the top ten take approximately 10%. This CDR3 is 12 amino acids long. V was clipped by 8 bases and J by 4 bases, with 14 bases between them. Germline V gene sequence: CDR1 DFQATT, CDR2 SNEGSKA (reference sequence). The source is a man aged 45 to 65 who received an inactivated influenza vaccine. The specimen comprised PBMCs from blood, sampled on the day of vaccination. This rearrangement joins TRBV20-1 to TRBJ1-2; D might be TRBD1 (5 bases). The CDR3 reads CSTGADSYGYTF. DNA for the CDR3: TGCAGTACTGGGGCTGACAGCTATGGCTACACCTTC.